Following are 20 T cell receptor beta chains from one sample sequenced in a study of blood T cells in healthy people across ages. Through a sample-barcoded 5' primer and a J-beta primer mix, a second PCR was run for roughly 7 to 12 cycles. Each CDR3 protein is one row after TCRdb ran MiXCR on the 5' RACE reads. The data show some 1.5 million distinct CDR3 sequences, 25% to 30% seen once. Sequenced input: blood. The receptor source for this set is a woman aged 25 to 39 in good health.

In its sample, this clonotype was seen once. The junction does not match germline at one end; this may be a read error. The chain uses TRBV3-1 and TRBJ2-3; D not resolved. The CDR3 has 13 amino acids. The germline CDR1 and CDR2 sequences are LGHDT and YNNKEL (reference sequence). The CDR3 spells CVSSQTPRDTQYF. CDR3 coding DNA: TGTGTCAGCAGCCAAACCCCGAGGGATACGCAGTATTTT.

There are many counts of this clonotype. The chain links TRBV12-3 or TRBV12-4 to TRBJ2-5, with 10 bases lining up with TRBD1. This CDR3 comprises 15 residues. The J segment lost 5 bases and the V segment lost 6 bases, leaving 9 bases of the junction unmatched. DNA of the CDR3: TGTGCCAGCAGCCCTGACAGGGGGCGCCGGGAGACCCAGTACTTC. It codes for CASSPDRGRRETQYF.

In this sample, this clonotype turned up many times. The chain is built from TRBV27 and TRBJ2-5, with 15 bases lining up with TRBD2. This CDR3 has 15 residues. V lost 6 bases to trimming and J lost 11 bases; unmatched junction nucleotides: 10. Germline V CDR1 and CDR2: MNHEY, SMNVEV (reference sequence). The CDR3, as DNA: TGTGCCAGCAGACAATACGGACTAGCGGGGGGGGAGCAGTACTTC. It codes for CASRQYGLAGGEQYF.

The rearrangement uses TRBV4-3 and TRBJ2-3, with D perhaps matching TRBD2 (6 bases). The CDR3 runs 17 residues. Germline-derived CDR1 and CDR2 are LGHNA and YSLEER. Trimming took 0 bases from V and 0 from J, leaving 13 bases between them. CDR3 nucleotides: TGCGCCAGCAGCCAAGATGTTCTAGCGCCTAGCACAGATACGCAGTATTTT. Encoded protein: CASSQDVLAPSTDTQYF.

This clonotype was found many times. The rearrangement joins TRBV29-1 to TRBJ2-7, with 8 bases matching TRBD1. The CDR3 contains 12 residues. The V segment lost 5 bases and the J segment 5 bases; nucleotides outside the gene matches: 5. Germline loops: CDR1 SQVTM, CDR2 ANQGSEA. This CDR3 is CSVSYRGNEQYF. The CDR3, as DNA: TGCAGCGTTTCGTACAGGGGGAACGAGCAGTACTTC.

The table lists this clonotype with a few counts. The chain has TRBV24-1 and TRBJ2-7; the D gene is possibly TRBD2 (6 bases). The CDR3 totals 15 residues. CDR1 and CDR2 (germline): KGHDR, SFDVKD. Trimming stripped 5 bases from V and 0 bases from J, with 13 bases between. CDR3 residues: CATSGKEGLSYEQYF. The CDR3 nucleotides are TGTGCCACCAGTGGGAAGGAGGGGCTCTCCTACGAGCAGTACTTC.

This clonotype was observed many times. One end of the junction varies from germline; a read error may be responsible. The chain uses TRBV5-1 and TRBJ2-5; TRBD1 might be the D (5 bases). The CDR3 has 14 residues. Germline CDR1 reads SGHRS; CDR2 reads YFSETQ. The CDR3 DNA reads as TGTGCCAGCAGCTTAGGGCAGGGTCTAGAGACCCAGTACTTC. Residues: CASSLGQGLETQYF.

About this clonotype: Its ends do not fully match the called genes, so a read error is possible. The chain couples TRBV24-1 to TRBJ2-7; 7 bases fit TRBD2. The CDR3 length is 13 residues. CDR1 and CDR2 from the germline V gene are KGHDR and SFDVKD. The CDR3 protein is CAASDSGGFEQYF. CDR3 coding DNA: TGTGCCGCCAGTGATTCCGGGGGGTTCGAGCAGTACTTC.

Only a few counts were recorded for this clonotype. V and J are TRBV13 and TRBJ2-7, with TRBD2 matching 7 bases. The V segment lost 5 bases and the J segment 1 base; nucleotides outside the gene matches: 11. The CDR3 sequence is 16 residues long. Germline CDR1 reads PRHDT; CDR2 reads FYEKMQ (reference sequence). In DNA, the CDR3 is TGTGCCAGCAGCCCCTCGCGGGGGATTGAATCCTACGAGCAGTACTTC. It encodes CASSPSRGIESYEQYF. Full variable domain (missing parts from reference TRBV13 and TRBJ2-7): AAGVIQSPRHLIKEKRETATLKCYPIPRHDTVYWYQQGPGQDPQFLISFYEKMQSDKGSIPDRFSAQQFSDYHSELNMSSLELGDSALYFCASSPSRGIESYEQYFGPGTRLTVT.

This clonotype was counted ten times or more. The chain recombines TRBV28 with TRBJ2-4; the D gene is possibly TRBD2 (6 bases). The V gene's germline CDR1 is MDHEN and CDR2 SYDVKM. Trimming removed 7 bases at V and 4 bases at J, with 17 bases between. CDR3 length: 15 amino acids. The DNA for the CDR3 is TGTGCCAGCACCCCTCCCGGGACTGCAAAAAACATTCAGTACTTC. Protein: CASTPPGTAKNIQYF.

This clonotype has a handful of counts. It may be a read error: a sequence one base away is much more abundant. This rearrangement joins TRBV6-4 to TRBJ2-5, with D possibly being TRBD2 (6 bases). Germline lookup yields CDR1 MRHNA and CDR2 SNTAGT. Deletions cut 7 bases from V and 13 bases from J, with 19 bases between. The CDR3 is 12 amino acids. The CDR3 spells CASISAGGRVYF. The CDR3 nucleotides read TGTGCCAGCATATCTGCCGGGGGACGGGTGTACTTC.

This clonotype has ten or more counts. DNA for the CDR3: TGTGCCAGCAGTTTAGGGGACTCCGGGAATGAGCAGTTCTTC. Translated: CASSLGDSGNEQFF. The chain combines TRBV12-3 or TRBV12-4 with TRBJ2-1; a possible D gene is TRBD2 (6 bases). V was trimmed by 1 base and J by 7 bases, leaving 11 bases between them. The CDR3 consists of 14 residues.

Concerning this clonotype: The germline gene is not matched at one end of the junction; a read error may be the cause. V is TRBV29-1 and J is TRBJ2-4; 9 bases are a match to TRBD1. The J call is uncertain, as TRBJ2-5 better fits the DNA end. The CDR3 sequence is 15 residues long. Germline-derived CDR1 and CDR2 are SQVTM and ANQGSEA. The CDR3 region is CGVGGRGQGEETQYF. In DNA form, the CDR3 reads TGCGGCGTTGGAGGCAGGGGACAGGGAGAGGAGACCCAGTACTTC.

The J gene is TRBJ2-7, the V gene TRBV18; D possibly corresponds to TRBD1 (5 bases). V lost 4 bases to trimming and J lost 3 bases, with 13 bases between them. Germline V CDR1 and CDR2: KGHSH, LQKENI. The CDR3 sequence is 14 residues long. The CDR3 region is CASSLMTEDYEQYF. CDR3 in DNA: TGTGCCAGCTCACTGATGACAGAAGACTACGAGCAGTACTTC.

V gene TRBV5-1 combines with J gene TRBJ2-5; D not resolved. The CDR3 covers 12 residues. V lost 4 bases, J lost 11 bases, and 15 bases lay in between. Germline lookup yields CDR1 SGHRS and CDR2 YFSETQ. DNA of the CDR3: TGCGCCAGCAGCCGTGAGGATAATGAGCAGTACTTC. Translation gives CASSREDNEQYF.

This clonotype was counted a few times. The V gene is TRBV30, the J gene TRBJ1-6; D might be TRBD1 (6 bases). Germline V gives CDR1 GTSNPN, CDR2 SVGIG (reference sequence). Deletions cut 3 bases from V and 3 bases from J, with 12 bases between. The CDR3 has 15 amino acids. The CDR3 protein is CAWSPGTLYNSPLHF. The CDR3 bases are TGTGCCTGGAGCCCAGGGACACTCTATAATTCACCCCTCCACTTT.

This clonotype was seen only a few times. V is TRBV12-3 or TRBV12-4 and J is TRBJ1-2; no clear D gene. The V and J ends lost 4 bases and 2 bases respectively, with 11 bases between them. The CDR3 spans 14 residues. The DNA for the CDR3 is TGTGCCAGCAGTTCAGGACGGTTGAACTATGGCTACACCTTC. Encoded protein: CASSSGRLNYGYTF.

A few counts support this clonotype. The J gene is TRBJ1-2, the V gene TRBV7-6; 7 bases line up with TRBD1. The CDR3 covers 15 residues. The V segment lost 6 bases and the J segment 6 bases; nucleotides outside the gene matches: 13. Germline CDR1 and CDR2: SGHVS and FNYEAQ. The DNA for the CDR3 is TGTGCCAGCAGTAGTCAGGGGGGGCTTACAAATGGCTACACCTTC. This gives the protein CASSSQGGLTNGYTF.

The V call is TRBV21-1, the J call TRBJ1-5. TRBV21-1 is assigned pseudogene status. The CDR3 contains 10 residues. Written as DNA, the CDR3 is TGTGCCAGCAGCAAATCGACTCAGCATTTT. It translates to CASSKSTQHF.

The chain carries TRBV4-3 and TRBJ2-5, with 10 bases that match TRBD1. The CDR3 is made up of 18 amino acids. Looked up from germline, CDR1 is LGHNA and CDR2 is YSLEER. The V gene end was trimmed by 0 bases and the J gene end by 4 bases; junction bases not matched to a gene: 11. The CDR3 region has the DNA TGCGCCAGCAGCCAAGATTTAGGGACAGGGGCTACAGGAGAGACCCAGTACTTC. Its translation: CASSQDLGTGATGETQYF.